The clone carrying this T cell receptor beta chain was recorded a few times. Its specificity is unknown. Reverse transcription of all isolated RNA meant that expressed TCRB transcripts were sequenced. The repertoire was sequenced with immunoSEQ multiplex PCR; TCRdb's copy has only in-frame clones and lacks some. The sample shows 120,000 or so clones, 15% to 20% of them seen only once. A CD45RO/CCR7/CD25/CD127/CD95/CD27 panel sorted naive, central memory, regulatory and stem cell-like memory CD4+ cells. Purity exceeding 98% was reached by all sorted populations. This sample is drawn from a study of beta chain features in type 1 diabetes. Study conclusions and caveats: PCR might favor shorter templates, but any such skew would affect patients and controls equally. Moderately but significantly shorter TCRB CDR3s were found in Type 1 diabetes patients in all four CD4+ subsets. For cells with high TCR expression, cDNA sequencing could yield over-representation.

The J segment lost 5 bases and the V segment lost 3 bases, leaving 3 bases of the junction unmatched. The CDR3 has 16 residues. Germline V gene sequence: CDR1 MGHDK, CDR2 SYGVNS. Sequencing used central memory CD4+ T cells from blood. This chain joins TRBV25-1 and TRBJ2-1; 14 nucleotides agree with TRBD2. This sequence originates from a young man with type 1 diabetes. The CDR3: CASSEGLAGAHNEQFF. CDR3 nucleotide sequence: TGTGCCAGCAGTGAGGGACTAGCGGGAGCTCACAATGAGCAGTTCTTC.